This T cell receptor beta chain was recovered during a study of breast tumors, draining lymph nodes, adjacent tissues. TCRdb re-called the multiplex PCR reads with MiXCR, one entry per CDR3 protein. The sample records 70,000 or so distinct CDR3 sequences, approximately 47% being singletons. Notes on the study in general: Luminal-like breast cancer showed significantly higher tumor–nontumor repertoire similarity than basal-like.

This clonotype was seen repeatedly, ten times or more. Its antigen is not identified. Germline V gene lookup returns CDR1 DFQATT and CDR2 SNEGSKA (reference sequence). Trimming shortened V by 6 bases and J by 3 bases, and 21 bases separated the two germline ends. This CDR3 comprises 16 residues. Sample: breast tumor tissue. The sequence was collected from a female donor with breast cancer. Some clones in this sample may be carry-over from other donors' samples. This sequence joins TRBV20-1 and TRBJ1-3, with D maybe TRBD1 (6 bases). CDR3 nucleotide sequence: TGCAGTGCGAAAAAGACAGGCCATCCAGGTGGAAACACCATATATTTT. This sequence encodes CSAKKTGHPGGNTIYF.